These 32 T cell receptor beta chains were sequenced from one sample in a study of long-term antiretroviral therapy in people with HIV. Samples were assayed with immunoSEQ v3.0 at survey level. Measured with immunoSEQ multiplex PCR; TCRdb has only the in-frame clones, and not every one. The sample includes approximately 16,000 clones, about 78% of them seen just once. Sequenced here: unsorted PBMCs, sampled about 3.3 years after starting antiretroviral therapy. These receptors all come from a woman aged 40 to 50 with HIV.

This clone was seen a single time. The chain is built from TRBV11-2 and TRBJ1-1, with D uncertain. This CDR3 is built from 11 residues. The V gene's germline CDR1 is SGHAT and CDR2 FQNNGV. V was pared by 5 bases and J by 8 bases, with 9 bases between. The CDR3 DNA is TGTGCCAGCAGCCCGCATGGGGAAGCTTTCTTT. The encoded protein is CASSPHGEAFF.

The CDR3 sequence: CASSLVAGGSIQYF. The DNA for the CDR3 is TGCGCCAGCAGCTTGGTTGCGGGGGGCTCCATTCAGTACTTC. The chain is built from TRBV5-1 and TRBJ2-4; 8 nucleotides agree with TRBD2. The CDR3 runs to 14 residues. Germline V CDR1 and CDR2: SGHRS, YFSETQ. V lost 0 bases and J lost 9; bases outside the gene matches: 5.

J is TRBJ2-5 and V is TRBV5-6, with TRBD1 as a possible D gene (7 bases). Germline V CDR1 and CDR2: SGHDT, YYEEEE. The CDR3 length is 17 residues. The germline V and J ends were trimmed by 4 bases and 4 bases, with 23 bases remaining between them. DNA for the CDR3: TGTGCCAGCAGCCACCCCCCAGACAGGGTGGGAGGAGAGACCCAGTACTTC. Encoded protein: CASSHPPDRVGGETQYF.

V gene TRBV5-1 combines with J gene TRBJ1-1; tentatively, D is TRBD1 (5 bases). CDR3 length equals 14 residues. V lost 0 bases to trimming and J lost 4 bases, with 10 bases between them. The germline V gene encodes CDR1 SGHRS and CDR2 YFSETQ. The DNA for the CDR3 is TGCGCCAGCAGCTTGGTCGCAGGGATCACTGAAGCTTTCTTT. Translating it yields CASSLVAGITEAFF.

V and J are TRBV7-9 and TRBJ2-7, with a tentative D call TRBD2 (7 bases). Germline V gene data show CDR1 as SEHNR and CDR2 as FQNEAQ (reference sequence). The germline V and J ends were trimmed by 2 bases and 4 bases, with 12 bases remaining between them. This CDR3 has 14 residues. In DNA, the CDR3 is TGTGCCAGCAGCTTATCGGGGGGCCGGTACGAGCAGTACTTC. It yields the protein CASSLSGGRYEQYF.

Only one count was recorded for this clone. The chain has TRBV7-9 and TRBJ1-2; D perhaps matches TRBD1 (5 bases). Germline V gene lookup returns CDR1 SEHNR and CDR2 FQNEAQ (reference sequence). V lost 3 bases and J 6 bases, leaving 17 bases between the germline ends. The CDR3 is 15 residues long. The CDR3 DNA reads TGTGCCAGCAGCTTTTCCTCACGGGGGAAGCATGGCTACACCTTC. Protein: CASSFSSRGKHGYTF.

The V and J genes are TRBV29-1 and TRBJ2-7, with 10 bases fitting TRBD1. In germline, CDR1 is SQVTM, CDR2 ANQGSEA. The CDR3 has 16 residues. The V and J ends lost 4 bases and 2 bases, in that order; junction bases with no gene match: 11. The CDR3 nucleotides read TGCAGCGTTGTGGACAGGGGGGATAAACAAACCTACGAGCAGTACTTC. Its protein product is CSVVDRGDKQTYEQYF.

This clone was seen a few times. V is TRBV5-4 and J is TRBJ2-1; 7 bases fit TRBD2. Germline V gives CDR1 SGHNT, CDR2 YYREEE (reference sequence). V was pared by 0 bases and J by 12 bases, with 6 bases of the junction left unmatched. CDR3 length: 13 amino acids. CDR3 DNA sequence: TGTGCCAGCAGCTTGGCCGGGGGGTTCGGGCAGTTCTTC. Protein: CASSLAGGFGQFF.

The rearrangement joins TRBV5-1 to TRBJ2-7; 9 positions match TRBD1. Trimming cost V 4 bases and J 2 bases; bases outside gene matches: 22. The CDR3 is made up of 20 amino acids. CDR1 is SGHRS and CDR2 is YFSETQ in the germline V gene. CDR3 sequence: CASSPGPGGQGRGRTYEQYF. CDR3 coding DNA: TGCGCCAGCAGCCCCGGCCCCGGGGGACAGGGAAGGGGTAGGACCTACGAGCAGTACTTC.

This chain joins TRBV4-3 and TRBJ2-7; possibly TRBD2 for D (7 bases). Trimming stripped 3 bases from V and 6 bases from J, with 21 bases between. This CDR3 has 16 amino acids. Germline loops: CDR1 LGHNA, CDR2 YSLEER. The CDR3 spells CASSHTAGGGGVEQYF. The DNA for the CDR3 is TGCGCCAGCAGCCATACCGCCGGAGGCGGGGGCGTCGAGCAGTACTTC.

This clone showed up just a few times. The chain recombines TRBV27 with TRBJ2-2; unclear D gene. The CDR3 length is 19 residues. V lost 6 bases and J lost 5, with 28 bases in between. From germline, CDR1 is MNHEY and CDR2 SMNVEV (reference sequence). The CDR3 reads CASRPQSSLGSRGTGELFF. The CDR3 DNA reads TGTGCCAGCAGACCCCAAAGTTCACTGGGCAGCCGAGGAACCGGGGAGCTGTTTTTT.

The rearrangement joins TRBV6-5 to TRBJ1-2, with D possibly being TRBD1 (6 bases). CDR1 is MNHEY and CDR2 is SVGAGI in the germline V gene. This CDR3 has 13 amino acids. The V end lost 5 bases, the J end lost 4 bases, and 11 bases lay between the germline ends. The CDR3 here is CASSRQEAYGYTF. The DNA for the CDR3 is TGTGCCAGCAGTCGACAGGAGGCCTATGGCTACACCTTC.

This rearrangement joins TRBV15 to TRBJ2-3; D is unresolved. Germline V gene data show CDR1 as LNHNV and CDR2 as YYDKDF (reference sequence). There are 15 residues in the CDR3. Trimming removed 0 bases at V and 0 bases at J, with 7 bases between. The DNA of the CDR3 is TGTGCCACCAGCAGAGATCAGACTAGCACAGATACGCAGTATTTT. Translated, it gives CATSRDQTSTDTQYF.

The rearrangement links TRBV5-1 to TRBJ2-5; D perhaps matches TRBD1 (6 bases). The CDR3 length is 15 residues. Germline CDR1 and CDR2: SGHRS and YFSETQ. Between the trimmed V and J ends, which lost 0 bases and 2 bases, there was a span of 11 bases. CDR3 sequence: CASSLDGQSQETQYF. The CDR3 nucleotides read TGCGCCAGCAGCTTGGATGGACAGTCTCAAGAGACCCAGTACTTC.

The genes are TRBV6-1 and TRBJ1-3; perhaps TRBD1 as D (5 bases). The germline V gene encodes CDR1 MNHNS and CDR2 SASEGT. The CDR3 is 16 residues long. V gave up 2 bases and J gave up 6 bases, with 17 bases separating them. CDR3 DNA: TGTGCCAGCAGTGAATTGTACACCGGGACCATAAACACCATATATTTT. It codes for CASSELYTGTINTIYF.

Here the CDR3 reads CASSNERGVTGELFF. The CDR3, as DNA: TGCGCCAGCAGCAACGAACGGGGTGTAACCGGGGAGCTGTTTTTT. The genes are TRBV4-3 and TRBJ2-2, with D perhaps TRBD2 (5 bases). This CDR3 has 15 residues. The germline V gene encodes CDR1 LGHNA and CDR2 YSLEER. V was trimmed by 5 bases and J by 5 bases, leaving 15 bases between them.

The chain links TRBV5-6 to TRBJ1-2, with no clear D. V gave up 0 bases and J gave up 3 bases, with 9 bases separating them. The CDR3 spans 14 residues. The germline CDR1 and CDR2 sequences are SGHDT and YYEEEE. CDR3 bases: TGTGCCAGCAGCTTGGACCCTAAGGACTATGGCTACACCTTC. It encodes CASSLDPKDYGYTF. Combining the CDR3 with reference TRBV5-6 and TRBJ1-2 gives the whole variable domain DAGVTQSPTHLIKTRGQQVTLRCSPKSGHDTVSWYQQALGQGPQFIFQYYEEEERQRGNFPDRFSGHQFPNYSSELNVNALLLGDSALYLCASSLDPKDYGYTFGSGTRLTVV.

This clone was counted between two and nine times. The rearrangement uses TRBV6-1 and TRBJ1-6; TRBD1 aligns across 9 bases. In germline, CDR1 is MNHNS, CDR2 SASEGT. V shed 0 bases, J shed 6 bases, and the junction held 9 bases outside the gene matches. This CDR3 is 18 amino acids long. The CDR3 sequence: CASSEAVGQGDGNSPLHF. DNA for the CDR3: TGTGCCAGCAGTGAAGCGGTGGGACAGGGAGACGGTAATTCACCCCTCCACTTT.

This clone was recorded only once. The rearrangement uses TRBV2 and TRBJ2-7; no clear D gene. With 7 bases removed from V and 3 bases from J, the gap between germline ends came to 13 bases. The germline CDR1 and CDR2 sequences are SNHLY and FYNNEI. The CDR3 is 13 residues long. The CDR3 sequence: CASKPNYIYEQYF. Written as DNA, the CDR3 is TGTGCCAGCAAACCCAACTACATCTACGAGCAGTACTTC. The full variable domain, with the rest looked up from reference TRBV2 and TRBJ2-7, is EPEVTQTPSHQVTQMGQEVILRCVPISNHLYFYWYRQILGQKVEFLVSFYNNEISEKSEIFDDQFSVERPDGSNFTLKIRSTKLEDSAMYFCASKPNYIYEQYFGPGTRLTVT.

The chain is built from TRBV6-6 and TRBJ1-3; D ambiguous. Germline assignment: CDR1 MNHNY and CDR2 SVGAGI (reference sequence). V was trimmed by 0 bases and J by 4 bases, leaving 1 base between them. This CDR3 region has 12 residues. The CDR3 nucleotides read TGTGCCAGCAGTTACTCGGGAAACACCATATATTTT. This gives the protein CASSYSGNTIYF.

The rearrangement joins TRBV5-6 to TRBJ1-4; D possibly corresponds to TRBD1 (6 bases). CDR1 and CDR2 (germline): SGHDT, YYEEEE. The CDR3 is 16 amino acids. V lost 3 bases and J lost 7, with 19 bases in between. CDR3 residues: CASSSLQGAVGEKLFF. For the CDR3, the DNA is TGTGCCAGCAGCTCTTTACAGGGAGCGGTAGGTGAAAAACTGTTTTTT.

This clone was found a few times. V usage is TRBV4-1 and J usage is TRBJ1-5; no firm D call. Germline V gene lookup returns CDR1 MGHRA and CDR2 YSYEKL. V was trimmed by 3 bases and J by 0 bases, leaving 9 bases between them. This CDR3 spans 15 amino acids. The CDR3 loop is CASSHRIYSNQPQHF. The DNA for the CDR3 is TGCGCCAGCAGCCACCGGATCTATAGCAATCAGCCCCAGCATTTT.

The chain couples TRBV27 to TRBJ1-2; unclear D gene. V gave up 7 bases and J gave up 3 bases, with 18 bases separating them. CDR1 is MNHEY, CDR2 SMNVEV, per germline (reference sequence). This CDR3 comprises 15 residues. The CDR3 here is CASTPGPSWDYGYTF. The CDR3 DNA reads as TGTGCCAGCACCCCGGGTCCCTCTTGGGACTATGGCTACACCTTC.

The CDR3 DNA is TGTGCCAGCTCACCAGCGTTCTATTTATTTCAGGGCGGAGTGGCTGGAAACACCATATATTTT. Translation gives CASSPAFYLFQGGVAGNTIYF. The chain is built from TRBV18 and TRBJ1-3, with D possibly matching TRBD1 (5 bases). The CDR3 has 21 amino acids. Germline-derived CDR1 and CDR2 are KGHSH and LQKENI. Trimming stripped 2 bases from V and 2 bases from J, with 28 bases between.

The chain joins TRBV18 to TRBJ1-2; a possible D gene is TRBD1 (5 bases). Germline V gives CDR1 KGHSH, CDR2 LQKENI. Trimming removed 3 bases at V and 4 bases at J, with 24 bases between. The CDR3 totals 18 residues. As DNA, the CDR3 is TGTGCCAGCTCACCGGGTAGGGACCCCGAGCAATATGCCTATGGCTACACCTTC. Encoded protein: CASSPGRDPEQYAYGYTF.

This rearrangement joins TRBV5-5 to TRBJ1-2; unclear D gene. With 2 bases removed from V and 4 bases from J, the gap between germline ends came to 12 bases. The CDR3 contains 14 residues. The V gene's germline CDR1 is SGHKS and CDR2 YYEKEE (reference sequence). CDR3 residues: CASSFEAGSYGYTF. In nucleotides, the CDR3 is TGTGCCAGCAGCTTCGAAGCGGGATCCTATGGCTACACCTTC. Filled out from reference TRBV5-5 and TRBJ1-2, the complete variable domain reads DAGVTQSPTHLIKTRGQQVTLRCSPISGHKSVSWYQQVLGQGPQFIFQYYEKEERGRGNFPDRFSARQFPNYSSELNVNALLLGDSALYLCASSFEAGSYGYTFGSGTRLTVV.

The chain has TRBV6-1 and TRBJ1-2, with D perhaps TRBD1 (5 bases). The germline V and J ends were trimmed by 0 bases and 5 bases, with 13 bases remaining between them. The CDR3 is 15 amino acids. From germline, CDR1 is MNHNS and CDR2 SASEGT. CDR3 DNA sequence: TGTGCCAGCAGTGAAGCGGAAGGGGTGGGGTATGGCTACACCTTC. It codes for CASSEAEGVGYGYTF.

The chain uses TRBV5-1 and TRBJ1-2, with D unclear. The length of the CDR3 is 13 residues. Deletions cut 3 bases from V and 3 bases from J, with 9 bases between. The V gene's germline CDR1 is SGHRS and CDR2 YFSETQ. The CDR3, as DNA: TGCGCCAGCAGCTCGGACGGGGACTATGGCTACACCTTC. Amino acid sequence: CASSSDGDYGYTF.

The chain couples TRBV7-9 to TRBJ2-7, with 8 bases identical to TRBD1. CDR3 size: 14 residues. J gave up 6 bases and V 5 bases, and 9 bases lay outside the gene matches. Germline CDR1 SEHNR, CDR2 FQNEAQ (reference sequence). The CDR3 coding sequence is TGTGCCAGCAGCCTACAGGGGGTACTTCTCGAGCAGTACTTC. It codes for CASSLQGVLLEQYF.

This chain's CDR3 is CASSPGQGSTEAFF. The CDR3, as DNA: TGCGCCAGCAGCCCGGGACAGGGCTCTACTGAAGCTTTCTTT. The genes are TRBV5-1 and TRBJ1-1; 9 bases map to TRBD1. From germline, CDR1 is SGHRS and CDR2 YFSETQ. This CDR3 has 14 residues. The ends lost 4 bases at V and 5 bases at J; junction bases unmatched: 6.

J is TRBJ1-3 and V is TRBV30; D unclear. This CDR3 is built from 12 residues. Trimming pared 4 bases from V and 2 bases from J, leaving 6 bases between. Germline assignment: CDR1 GTSNPN and CDR2 SVGIG (reference sequence). CDR3 protein: CAWKAPGNTIYF. The DNA for the CDR3 is TGTGCCTGGAAAGCTCCTGGAAACACCATATATTTT.

The rearrangement links TRBV6-7 to TRBJ1-4; D is perhaps TRBD1 (5 bases). TRBV6-7 is an ORF, and what it does is uncertain. The CDR3 loop spans 13 amino acids. V lost 7 bases and J 8 bases, leaving 14 bases between the germline ends. The CDR3 nucleotides read TGTGCCAGCATACCAGGGAACCACGAAAAACTGTTTTTT. This encodes CASIPGNHEKLFF.